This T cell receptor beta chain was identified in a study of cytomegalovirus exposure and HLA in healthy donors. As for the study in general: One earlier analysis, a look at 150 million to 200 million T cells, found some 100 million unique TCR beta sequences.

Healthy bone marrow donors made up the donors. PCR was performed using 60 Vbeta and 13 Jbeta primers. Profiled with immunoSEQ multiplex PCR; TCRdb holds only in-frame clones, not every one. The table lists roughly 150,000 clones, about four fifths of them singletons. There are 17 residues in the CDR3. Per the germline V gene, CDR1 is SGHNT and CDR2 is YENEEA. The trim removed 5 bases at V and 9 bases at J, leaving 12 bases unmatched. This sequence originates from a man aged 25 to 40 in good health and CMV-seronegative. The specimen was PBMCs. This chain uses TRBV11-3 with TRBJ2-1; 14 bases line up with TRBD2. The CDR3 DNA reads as TGTGCCAGCAGCCTTCCGACTAGCGGGAGGGCCCAGGGTGAGCAGTTCTTC. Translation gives CASSLPTSGRAQGEQFF.